The rows below give T cell receptor beta chains drawn from one sample of a study of T cells in localized non-small cell lung cancer. TCRdb's table, derived via immunoSEQ multiplex PCR, lists solely in-frame clones and lacks some. This sample has some 17,000 clones, with around 83% found just once. The sample in question was peripheral blood, obtained before any cancer treatment. Receptors were obtained from a male donor aged 60 or older with stage III lung adenocarcinoma. Both conserved end residues are part of each CDR3. D genes are given only for firm matches. Where a row states a size, it is once, few, many or the class of an expanded clone; other rows omit it.

>NA|TRBV13|NA|TRBJ1-3
CASSSVASGNTIYF
TGTGCCAGCAGCTCGGTCGCCTCTGGAAACACCATATATTTT
>NA|TRBV11-2|NA|TRBJ2-7
CASSFEGAGEQYF
TGTGCCAGCAGCTTTGAAGGGGCAGGCGAGCAGTACTTC
>NA|TRBV25-1|TRBD2|TRBJ2-3
CASIRSGGSTDTQYF
TGTGCCAGCATTCGTAGCGGGGGAAGCACAGATACGCAGTATTTT
>NA|TRBV19|TRBD1|TRBJ1-1
CASNEQGATEAFF
TGTGCCAGTAATGAACAGGGGGCAACTGAAGCTTTCTTT
>NA|TRBV30|NA|TRBJ1-5
CAWSRDSNQPQHF
TGTGCCTGGAGTAGGGATAGCAATCAGCCCCAGCATTTT
>NA|TRBV28|NA|TRBJ1-1
CASSFGSDRWNTEAFF
TGTGCCAGCAGTTTTGGGTCGGACAGATGGAACACTGAAGCTTTCTTT
>NA|TRBV10-3|NA|TRBJ2-1
CATEGTSGNEQFF
TGTGCCACCGAGGGGACTTCGGGGAATGAGCAGTTCTTC
>NA|TRBV10-1|TRBD1|TRBJ1-5
CASRKTDRTGSNQPQHF
TGCGCCAGCAGAAAAACTGACCGGACAGGGTCGAATCAGCCCCAGCATTTT
>NA|TRBV7-9|NA|TRBJ2-7
CASSSEVGSYEQYF
TGTGCCAGCAGCTCGGAGGTCGGATCTTACGAGCAGTACTTC
>NA|TRBV11-3|TRBD1|TRBJ2-2
CASTPGQGTAGELFF
TGTGCCAGCACCCCAGGACAGGGGACCGCCGGGGAGCTGTTTTTT
>NA|TRBV7-8|NA|TRBJ2-1
CASSLKEGAYNEQFF
TGTGCCAGCAGCTTAAAGGAGGGGGCCTACAATGAGCAGTTCTTC
>once|TRBV9|TRBD2|TRBJ2-5
CASSVVGLAEETQYF
TGTGCCAGCAGCGTAGTGGGACTAGCGGAAGAGACCCAGTACTTC
>once|TRBV7-2|TRBD1|TRBJ1-2
CASSPLAGGLVIRGYTF
TGTGCCAGCAGCCCGCTGGCAGGGGGCTTAGTGATCCGTGGCTACACCTTC
>few|TRBV2|NA|TRBJ1-3
CASSESPPSSGSGNTIYF
TGTGCCAGCAGTGAATCGCCCCCCTCCTCCGGCTCTGGAAACACCATATATTTT
>once|TRBV1|NA|TRBJ2-5
CTSSPWATQYF
TGCACCAGCAGCCCATGGGCGACCCAGTACTTC
>NA|TRBV4-1|NA|TRBJ2-1
CASSPRSYNEQFF
TGCGCCAGCAGCCCCAGGAGCTACAATGAGCAGTTCTTC
>NA|TRBV5-1|TRBD2|TRBJ2-7
CASSLTPGLAGLSSYEQYF
TGCGCCAGCAGCTTGACGCCGGGACTAGCGGGGCTGTCCTCCTACGAGCAGTACTTC
>NA|TRBV30|NA|TRBJ2-1
CAWNVGHNSNEQFF
TGTGCCTGGAACGTTGGACACAATAGTAATGAGCAGTTCTTC
>NA|TRBV5-1|NA|TRBJ2-1
CASSLGFQGRPPNEQFF
TGCGCCAGCAGCTTGGGGTTTCAGGGACGTCCCCCCAATGAGCAGTTCTTC
>NA|TRBV5-1|NA|TRBJ2-2
CASSLETTGYFTNTGELFF
TGCGCCAGCAGCTTGGAAACCACAGGGTACTTTACAAACACCGGGGAGCTGTTTTTT
>NA|TRBV5-1|TRBD1|TRBJ1-2
CASSPPQGGTF
TGCGCCAGCAGCCCTCCCCAGGGGGGTACCTTC
>NA|TRBV2|NA|TRBJ1-6
CASSEMQANSGSPLHF
TGTGCCAGCAGTGAAATGCAGGCCAACTCGGGGTCACCCCTCCACTTT
>NA|TRBV6-1|NA|TRBJ2-5
CASSTGPHVETQYF
TGTGCCAGCAGTACGGGACCGCACGTCGAGACCCAGTACTTC
>NA|TRBV25-1|NA|TRBJ1-6
CASSGGHYNSPLHF
TGTGCCAGCAGTGGGGGACACTATAATTCACCCCTCCACTTT
>NA|TRBV6-5|NA|TRBJ2-7
CASSMTGTSSYEQYF
TGTGCCAGCAGCATGACCGGGACATCCTCCTACGAGCAGTACTTC
>NA|TRBV11-2|NA|TRBJ1-4
CASSLGANEKLFF
TGTGCCAGCAGCTTAGGGGCTAATGAAAAACTGTTTTTT
>few|TRBV9|TRBD1|TRBJ1-4
CASTPTGGLGEKLFF
TGTGCCAGCACCCCGACAGGGGGTTTAGGTGAAAAACTGTTTTTT
>few|TRBV5-6|TRBD1|TRBJ2-2
CASSHGTGGWTGELFF
TGTGCCAGCAGCCATGGGACAGGGGGATGGACCGGGGAGCTGTTTTTT
>NA|TRBV18|TRBD1|TRBJ1-5
CASSPGQDNQPQHF
TGTGCCAGCTCACCCGGACAGGACAATCAGCCCCAGCATTTT
>NA|TRBV4-2|NA|TRBJ1-2
CASSQGRAGYTF
TGTGCCAGCAGCCAAGGAAGGGCTGGCTACACCTTC
>NA|TRBV27|NA|TRBJ1-5
CASSTPPGPQHF
TGTGCCAGCAGTACCCCTCCTGGGCCCCAGCATTTT
>NA|TRBV19|TRBD1|TRBJ1-5
CASKSLTGNNQPQHF
TGTGCCAGTAAAAGTCTGACAGGGAACAATCAGCCCCAGCATTTT
>NA|TRBV28|TRBD2|TRBJ2-1
CASSVAGVNEQFF
TGTGCCAGCAGTGTAGCGGGAGTGAATGAGCAGTTCTTC
>NA|TRBV18|NA|TRBJ1-4
CASSLQGGNEKLFF
TGTGCCAGCTCACTACAGGGAGGTAATGAAAAACTGTTTTTT
>NA|TRBV19|TRBD2|TRBJ2-1
CASSSGGFSYNEQFF
TGTGCCAGTTCTAGCGGGGGGTTCTCCTACAATGAGCAGTTCTTC
>NA|TRBV14|TRBD2|TRBJ2-1
CASSHPGTSGALRNEQFF
TGTGCCAGCAGCCACCCCGGGACTAGCGGGGCCCTAAGGAATGAGCAGTTCTTC
>NA|TRBV5-4|NA|TRBJ2-1
CASSLGGLDNEQFF
TGTGCCAGCAGCTTGGGGGGACTTGACAATGAGCAGTTCTTC
>NA|TRBV5-1|NA|TRBJ1-2
CASSVTGTHSNYGYTF
TGCGCCAGCAGCGTTACTGGGACGCACTCTAACTATGGCTACACCTTC
>once|TRBV6-5|NA|TRBJ2-7
CASSDPYEQYF
TGTGCCAGCAGTGATCCCTACGAGCAGTACTTC
>few|TRBV6-4|TRBD2|TRBJ2-3
CASSSTSEDTQYF
TGTGCCAGCAGTTCGACTAGCGAAGATACGCAGTATTTT
>NA|TRBV18|TRBD2|TRBJ2-7
CASSPRSGGPFTYEQYF
TGTGCCAGCTCACCACGGTCGGGGGGGCCCTTTACCTACGAGCAGTACTTC
>NA|TRBV2|TRBD1|TRBJ1-4
CASRPGTANEKLFF
TGTGCCAGCAGGCCCGGGACAGCTAATGAAAAACTGTTTTTT
>once|TRBV2|NA|TRBJ1-2
CATTRQKGMGGYTF
TGTGCCACAACCAGGCAGAAGGGTATGGGTGGCTACACCTTC
>NA|TRBV7-9|NA|TRBJ2-1
CASSLAQDGTLNEQFF
TGTGCCAGCAGCTTAGCGCAAGATGGGACCCTCAATGAGCAGTTCTTC
>NA|TRBV6-6|NA|TRBJ1-2
CASRLRGMISYGYTF
TGTGCCAGCAGGCTACGGGGTATGATTAGCTATGGCTACACCTTC
>NA|TRBV9|NA|TRBJ2-6
CASSVVRSGGANVLTF
TGTGCCAGCAGCGTAGTAAGGTCGGGTGGGGCCAACGTCCTGACTTTC
>NA|TRBV11-1|NA|TRBJ2-3
CASSLTGGSTDTQYF
TGTGCCAGCAGCCTAACCGGAGGTAGCACAGATACGCAGTATTTT
>NA|TRBV6-6|TRBD1|TRBJ2-5
CASSYLTGGRETQYF
TGTGCCAGCAGTTACCTGACAGGGGGCAGGGAGACCCAGTACTTC
>few|TRBV18|NA|TRBJ1-4
CASSPLQGRGEKLFF
TGTGCCAGCTCACCCCTACAGGGCCGGGGTGAAAAACTGTTTTTT
>NA|TRBV18|TRBD2|TRBJ2-1
CASSPPLAGGPNEQFF
TGTGCCAGCTCACCGCCCCTAGCGGGGGGCCCGAATGAGCAGTTCTTC
>NA|TRBV6-1|TRBD2|TRBJ2-1
CASRPGGNNEQFF
TGTGCCAGCAGGCCGGGGGGAAATAATGAGCAGTTCTTC
>NA|TRBV5-1|NA|TRBJ1-2
CAGSLDGHRDGYTF
TGCGCCGGCAGCTTGGATGGACACCGGGATGGCTACACCTTC